A selection of T cell receptor beta chains follows, all from one sample in a study of memory CD4+ T cells and cytomegalovirus serostatus. Clones were sequenced by immunoSEQ multiplex PCR, and TCRdb holds only the in-frame ones, with some missing. The repertoire includes under 50,000 clones, just under 80% of them detected once, and 0.94% sits in the top ten. Source material: memory CD4+ T cells from blood. The source of these receptors is an adult in good health and CMV-seronegative. Each CDR3 is given with its conserved first and last residue. A D gene is named only where the DNA matches it firmly. Not every row has a clone size; where given, it reads once, few, many or a size class.

length: 12; D: -; V: TRBV28; size: -; J: TRBJ1-2; CDR3: CASGGPAQGYTF; DNA: TGTGCCAGTGGGGGCCCGGCGCAAGGCTACACCTTC
length: 12; D: -; V: TRBV10-3; size: -; J: TRBJ1-2; CDR3: CAISDPGYGYTF; DNA: TGTGCCATCAGCGACCCGGGCTATGGCTACACCTTC
length: 14; D: -; V: TRBV7-3; size: -; J: TRBJ2-7; CDR3: CASSSNTGAGEQYF; DNA: TGTGCCAGCAGCTCGAATACGGGGGCCGGGGAGCAGTACTTC
length: 17; D: -; V: TRBV15; size: -; J: TRBJ1-3; CDR3: CATSREDRAASGNTIYF; DNA: TGTGCCACCAGCAGAGAAGACCGGGCGGCCTCTGGAAACACCATATATTTT
length: 14; D: TRBD1; V: TRBV6-5; size: -; J: TRBJ1-1; CDR3: CASSSWTGRAEAFF; DNA: TGTGCCAGCAGTTCGTGGACAGGGCGGGCTGAAGCTTTCTTT
length: 15; D: -; V: TRBV28; size: -; J: TRBJ2-4; CDR3: CATESGGVMSGIQYF; DNA: TGTGCCACAGAGTCAGGGGGGGTGATGAGTGGCATTCAGTACTTC
length: 15; D: -; V: TRBV7-2; size: few; J: TRBJ2-3; CDR3: CASSSSGHHTDTQYF; DNA: TGTGCCAGCAGCTCATCAGGACACCACACAGATACGCAGTATTTT
length: 15; D: -; V: TRBV7-2; size: -; J: TRBJ2-2; CDR3: CASSLGVTNTGELFF; DNA: TGTGCCAGCAGCTTAGGGGTAACGAACACCGGGGAGCTGTTTTTT
length: 14; D: -; V: TRBV15; size: few; J: TRBJ2-1; CDR3: CATSRMRDSHEQFF; DNA: TGTGCCACCAGCAGAATGAGGGACTCTCATGAGCAGTTCTTC
length: 15; D: TRBD2; V: TRBV30; size: -; J: TRBJ2-5; CDR3: CAWSGGLAGQETQYF; DNA: TGTGCCTGGAGTGGTGGACTAGCGGGGCAGGAGACCCAGTACTTC
length: 14; D: -; V: TRBV4-1; size: few; J: TRBJ1-1; CDR3: CASSAKQVNTEAFF; DNA: TGCGCCAGCAGCGCTAAACAGGTTAACACTGAAGCTTTCTTT
length: 14; D: -; V: TRBV5-8; size: -; J: TRBJ2-2; CDR3: CASPRSSFTGELFF; DNA: TGTGCCAGCCCCCGGTCGAGCTTCACCGGGGAGCTGTTTTTT
length: 13; D: -; V: TRBV30; size: few; J: TRBJ2-2; CDR3: CAWSRSGIGELFF; DNA: TGTGCCTGGAGTCGGTCGGGAATCGGGGAGCTGTTTTTT
length: 15; D: TRBD1; V: TRBV6-5; size: -; J: TRBJ2-1; CDR3: CASSPGTGGNNEQFF; DNA: TGTGCCAGCAGTCCCGGGACAGGGGGTAACAATGAGCAGTTCTTC
length: 13; D: -; V: TRBV27; size: medium-sized; J: TRBJ1-2; CDR3: CASSPGPRGGYTF; DNA: TGTGCCAGCAGCCCGGGACCTCGGGGAGGCTACACCTTC
length: 15; D: TRBD1; V: TRBV10-2; size: -; J: TRBJ1-5; CDR3: CASKATGGREQPQHF; DNA: TGCGCCAGCAAGGCGACAGGGGGTAGGGAACAGCCCCAGCATTTT
length: 14; D: TRBD2; V: TRBV6-6; size: -; J: TRBJ2-2; CDR3: CASIAGVGTGELFF; DNA: TGTGCCAGCATAGCGGGGGTAGGAACCGGGGAGCTGTTTTTT
length: 12; D: -; V: TRBV30; size: -; J: TRBJ1-2; CDR3: CAWSGEVYGYTF; DNA: TGTGCCTGGAGTGGGGAAGTTTATGGCTACACCTTC
length: 15; D: TRBD1; V: TRBV6-5; size: -; J: TRBJ2-1; CDR3: CASSYWGQVHDEQFF; DNA: TGTGCCAGCAGTTACTGGGGACAGGTGCACGATGAGCAGTTCTTC
length: 14; D: -; V: TRBV18; size: few; J: TRBJ1-1; CDR3: CASSPVSENTEAFF; DNA: TGTGCCAGCTCACCAGTAAGCGAGAACACTGAAGCTTTCTTT